These 27 T cell receptor beta chains originate from one sample sequenced in a study of CD8 T cells in ankylosing spondylitis. TCRdb re-called the 5' RACE reads through MiXCR, storing one row per CDR3 protein. Found here are 84,000 or so distinct CDR3 sequences, around 27% of them singletons; the top ten hold around 56%. The specimen sequenced was blood, either unsorted or a sorted T cell fraction (not recorded which). The receptors shown here come from a male donor with ankylosing spondylitis or in good health (not recorded which).

This clonotype showed up just a few times. The chain employs TRBV5-6 and TRBJ1-3; tentative D call: TRBD1 (6 bases). The germline V and J ends were trimmed by 2 bases and 2 bases, with 11 bases remaining between them. CDR1 and CDR2 (germline): SGHDT, YYEEEE. This CDR3 contains 15 residues. CDR3 region: CASSLAGTPGNTIYF. CDR3 DNA: TGTGCCAGCAGCTTAGCGGGGACACCTGGAAACACCATATATTTT.

Notes on this clonotype: One end of the junction varies from germline; a read error may be responsible. The genes are TRBV11-2 and TRBJ2-1, with a tentative D call TRBD2 (5 bases). The CDR3 runs 18 residues. CDR1 is SGHAT, CDR2 FQNNGV, per germline. The CDR3 loop reads CASLGPSVGVSSHNEQFF. CDR3 nucleotide sequence: TGTGCCAGCCTAGGGCCGTCGGTCGGGGTTTCCTCCCACAATGAGCAGTTCTTC. The full variable domain, its missing parts supplied by reference TRBV11-2 and TRBJ2-1, is EAGVAQSPRYKIIEKRQSVAFWCNPISGHATLYWYQQILGQGPKLLIQFQNNGVVDDSQLPKDRFSAERLKGVDSTLKIQPAKLEDSAVYLCASLGPSVGVSSHNEQFFGPGTRLTVL.

The sample holds a few counts of this clonotype. The rearrangement joins TRBV7-9 to TRBJ1-1; D is unresolved. The CDR3 consists of 16 residues. Germline assignment: CDR1 SEHNR and CDR2 FQNEAQ (reference sequence). V was cut by 2 bases and J by 1 base, with 14 bases left in between. The CDR3 sequence: CASSLSTTAGNTEAFF. As DNA, the CDR3 is TGTGCCAGCAGCTTATCTACAACCGCGGGGAACACTGAAGCTTTCTTT.

The chain couples TRBV7-9 to TRBJ1-5, with 10 positions matching TRBD1. The CDR3 is 14 amino acids. V gave up 1 base and J gave up 6 bases; unmatched junction bases: 0. Looked up from germline, CDR1 is SEHNR and CDR2 is FQNEAQ (reference sequence). The CDR3 is CASSLGQGAQPQHF. Written as DNA, the CDR3 is TGTGCCAGCAGCTTAGGACAGGGGGCTCAGCCCCAGCATTTT.

At least ten counts were recorded for this clonotype. The chain couples TRBV20-1 to TRBJ2-5, with 9 bases fitting TRBD2. The CDR3 spans 18 residues. Per the germline V gene, CDR1 is DFQATT and CDR2 is SNEGSKA (reference sequence). With 2 bases clipped from V and 0 bases from J, the junction kept 13 bases outside the gene matches. CDR3 in DNA: TGCAGTGCTAGAAGGGTCTCCGCGGGGGGGCTCTACCAAGAGACCCAGTACTTC. Amino acid sequence: CSARRVSAGGLYQETQYF.

In its sample, this clonotype was seen many times. The chain combines TRBV20-1 with TRBJ1-1; D gene unclear. This CDR3 has 14 amino acids. The V end lost 3 bases, the J end lost 8 bases, and 19 bases lay between the germline ends. In germline, CDR1 is DFQATT, CDR2 SNEGSKA (reference sequence). CDR3 protein: CSASEPGIAWEAFF. CDR3 DNA sequence: TGCAGTGCTAGTGAACCGGGGATTGCGTGGGAAGCTTTCTTT.

J is TRBJ1-2 and V is TRBV10-3; 9 positions match TRBD1. Losses at the gene ends were 3 bases for V and 8 bases for J; bases not matched to a gene: 7. The CDR3 spans 14 residues. CDR1 is ENHRY, CDR2 SYGVKD, per germline. The CDR3 sequence is CAISDDRGGNGYTF. CDR3 nucleotide sequence: TGTGCCATCAGTGATGACAGGGGGGGAAACGGCTACACCTTC.

This clonotype was counted a few times. The chain recombines TRBV18 with TRBJ2-2, with a tentative D call TRBD1 (6 bases). Deletions cut 6 bases from V and 8 bases from J, with 16 bases between. Germline values: CDR1 KGHSH, CDR2 LQKENI. The CDR3 runs to 14 residues. CDR3 coding DNA: TGTGCCAGCTCGCCGGGACACGCCGTAGGGGAGCTGTTTTTT. Protein: CASSPGHAVGELFF.

The chain links TRBV12-3 or TRBV12-4 to TRBJ2-2; D ambiguous. V lost 7 bases, J lost 6 bases, and 12 bases lay in between. This CDR3 is 13 amino acids long. The CDR3 sequence: CASTLNWPGELFF. The CDR3 bases are TGTGCCAGCACCCTTAATTGGCCCGGGGAGCTGTTTTTT.

The chain links TRBV5-1 to TRBJ1-2; TRBD1 agrees at 9 bases. J gave up 4 bases and V 5 bases, and 6 bases lay outside the gene matches. This CDR3 region has 14 residues. Germline loops: CDR1 SGHRS, CDR2 YFSETQ. In nucleotides, the CDR3 is TGCGCCAGCAGAGGGGACAGGGTCATCTATGGCTACACCTTC. It encodes CASRGDRVIYGYTF.

This clonotype has only a few counts. The genes are TRBV5-1 and TRBJ2-7; no reliable D call. This CDR3 has 13 residues. With 0 bases removed from V and 7 bases from J, the gap between germline ends came to 11 bases. Per germline, CDR1 SGHRS and CDR2 YFSETQ. CDR3 sequence reads: CASSLVMSGEQYF. The CDR3 nucleotides read TGCGCCAGCAGCTTGGTAATGTCTGGGGAGCAGTACTTC.

There are many counts of this clonotype. The J gene is TRBJ1-5, the V gene TRBV29-1, with 7 bases aligning to TRBD1. CDR1 SQVTM and CDR2 ANQGSEA come from the germline V gene. CDR3 length: 13 residues. Trimming removed 6 bases from V and 7 bases from J; junction bases left unmatched: 9. The CDR3 sequence: CSVETGRNQPQHF. CDR3 nucleotides: TGCAGCGTGGAGACAGGGAGAAACCAGCCCCAGCATTTT.

There are a few counts of this clonotype. The chain uses TRBV7-6 and TRBJ2-6; 9 nucleotides match TRBD1. The CDR3 is made up of 15 amino acids. Germline trimming cut 0 bases from V and 9 bases from J; bases unmatched to any gene: 3. CDR1 is SGHVS and CDR2 is FNYEAQ in the germline V gene. CDR3 loop: CASSLATGGINVLTF. The CDR3, as DNA: TGTGCCAGCAGCTTAGCGACAGGGGGTATCAACGTCCTGACTTTC.

The rearrangement joins TRBV7-2 to TRBJ1-1; D is undetermined. CDR3 length: 12 residues. Germline V gene sequence: CDR1 SGHTA, CDR2 FQGNSA. The germline V and J ends were trimmed by 5 bases and 12 bases, with 16 bases remaining between them. This CDR3 is CASSQRSGSPFF. CDR3 nucleotides: TGTGCCAGCAGCCAGAGATCGGGTTCGCCTTTCTTT.

This clonotype occurred a few times. The chain uses TRBV5-1 and TRBJ2-3; TRBD1 agrees at 10 bases. The CDR3 runs 15 residues. The junction had 8 bases not matched to a gene; V was cut back by 4 bases and J by 6 bases. Germline lookup yields CDR1 SGHRS and CDR2 YFSETQ. CDR3 bases: TGCGCCAGCAGCCCAGGGACAGGGGCCCCTGATACGCAGTATTTT. It translates to CASSPGTGAPDTQYF.

This clonotype came up a few times. J is TRBJ1-4 and V is TRBV2; D possibly corresponds to TRBD1 (6 bases). V lost 4 bases, J lost 7 bases, and 7 bases lay in between. Per the germline V gene, CDR1 is SNHLY and CDR2 is FYNNEI. The CDR3 sequence is 12 residues long. DNA for the CDR3: TGTGCCAGCAGTGGGGGGCCTGAAAAACTGTTTTTT. Protein: CASSGGPEKLFF.

The V call is TRBV15, the J call TRBJ2-3; D is unclear. The CDR3 extends over 17 amino acids. CDR1 is LNHNV, CDR2 YYDKDF, per germline (reference sequence). Deletions cut 8 bases from V and 0 bases from J, with 21 bases between. CDR3 loop: CATVRDLRTQSTDTQYF. As DNA, the CDR3 is TGTGCCACCGTAAGAGATCTAAGGACCCAGAGCACAGATACGCAGTATTTT.

This sequence joins TRBV20-1 and TRBJ1-5; 7 bases line up with TRBD1. Germline CDR1 DFQATT, CDR2 SNEGSKA (reference sequence). This CDR3 is built from 16 residues. With V trimmed by 0 bases and J by 2 bases, 7 bases remained unmatched. In DNA form, the CDR3 reads TGCAGTGCTAGAGAGGCCTTAGGGACAGGCAATCAGCCCCAGCATTTT. Its protein product is CSAREALGTGNQPQHF.

V usage is TRBV7-9 and J usage is TRBJ2-5, with 12 nucleotides matching TRBD2. The germline V gene encodes CDR1 SEHNR and CDR2 FQNEAQ (reference sequence). CDR3 length: 16 amino acids. Trimming cost V 3 bases and J 4 bases; bases outside gene matches: 6. The CDR3 is CASSLTSGSMGETQYF. CDR3 sequence (DNA): TGTGCCAGCAGCTTGACTAGCGGGAGTATGGGAGAGACCCAGTACTTC.

V is TRBV3-1 and J is TRBJ2-1; tentative D call: TRBD2 (5 bases). V lost 6 bases and J lost 5, with 8 bases in between. Germline V gives CDR1 LGHDT, CDR2 YNNKEL (reference sequence). The CDR3 extends over 12 amino acids. The DNA of the CDR3 is TGTGCCAGCAGTTTCGGGAACAATGAGCAGTTCTTC. Translation gives CASSFGNNEQFF.

The V gene is TRBV2, the J gene TRBJ2-1; 8 bases map to TRBD1. The CDR3 contains 15 residues. Unmatched junction bases numbered 12, after V lost 10 bases and J lost 4 bases. Per the germline V gene, CDR1 is SNHLY and CDR2 is FYNNEI. The CDR3 nucleotides read TGTGCCATCCGCCTCCGGGACAGGATTTACAATGAGCAGTTCTTC. Amino acid sequence: CAIRLRDRIYNEQFF.

This clonotype was observed a few times. V is TRBV27 and J is TRBJ1-2; the match to TRBD1 covers 8 bases. The CDR3 covers 15 residues. J lost 7 bases, V lost 5 bases, and 12 bases had no gene match. Germline CDR1 reads MNHEY; CDR2 reads SMNVEV (reference sequence). CDR3 sequence reads: CASSGQGRYASGYTF. For the CDR3, the DNA is TGTGCCAGCAGTGGACAGGGACGATACGCCTCTGGCTACACCTTC.

The gene calls are TRBV7-8 and TRBJ1-5, with TRBD1 as a possible D gene (6 bases). Deletions cut 5 bases from V and 2 bases from J, with 13 bases between. The V gene's germline CDR1 is SGHVS and CDR2 FQNEAQ. This CDR3 comprises 15 residues. CDR3 coding DNA: TGTGCCAGCAGCCCCAGGGGAGGCGGCAATCAGCCCCAGCATTTT. This gives the protein CASSPRGGGNQPQHF.

The gene calls are TRBV20-1 and TRBJ1-5; D not certain. This CDR3 has 15 residues. Trimming took off 3 bases at V and 1 base at J, with 13 bases between the two ends. CDR1 and CDR2 (germline): DFQATT, SNEGSKA (reference sequence). The DNA for the CDR3 is TGCAGTGCTAGGGAGGTATCGGGAAGCAATCAGCCCCAGCATTTT. It translates to CSAREVSGSNQPQHF.

In this sample, this clonotype turned up a few times. The chain couples TRBV7-3 to TRBJ1-1, with D perhaps matching TRBD1 (6 bases). Trimming cost V 0 bases and J 11 bases, with 16 bases left between them. The CDR3 covers 14 residues. Per the germline V gene, CDR1 is SGHTA and CDR2 is FQGTGA. CDR3 sequence: CASSLTGGTSGAFF. The DNA for the CDR3 is TGTGCCAGCAGCTTAACAGGGGGGACCTCCGGGGCTTTCTTT.

This clonotype was recorded many times. The chain has TRBV7-2 and TRBJ1-4, with D tentatively TRBD1 (5 bases). The germline CDR1 and CDR2 sequences are SGHTA and FQGNSA. Trimming stripped 5 bases from V and 11 bases from J, with 21 bases between. CDR3 length: 15 residues. The CDR3 nucleotides read TGTGCCAGCAGCCGCCACACAGCGAGGGGTTACAAACTGTTTTTT. It is translated as CASSRHTARGYKLFF.

In this sample, this clonotype turned up a few times. The J gene is TRBJ1-1, the V gene TRBV5-1, with D possibly matching TRBD1 (5 bases). Between the trimmed V and J ends, which lost 5 bases and 4 bases, there was a span of 12 bases. CDR1 is SGHRS and CDR2 is YFSETQ in the germline V gene. The CDR3 loop spans 13 amino acids. The CDR3 region has the DNA TGCGCCAGCAGGTGGCAGGGCGCCACTGAAGCTTTCTTT. The encoded protein is CASRWQGATEAFF.